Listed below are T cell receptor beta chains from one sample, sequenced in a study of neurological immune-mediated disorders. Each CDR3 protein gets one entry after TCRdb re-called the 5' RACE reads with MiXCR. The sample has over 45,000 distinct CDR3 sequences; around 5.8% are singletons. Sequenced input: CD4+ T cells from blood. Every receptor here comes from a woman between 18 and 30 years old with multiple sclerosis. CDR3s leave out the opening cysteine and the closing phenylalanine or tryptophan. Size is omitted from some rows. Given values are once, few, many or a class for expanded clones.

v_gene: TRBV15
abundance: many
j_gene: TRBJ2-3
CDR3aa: ATSSWTGGTDTQY

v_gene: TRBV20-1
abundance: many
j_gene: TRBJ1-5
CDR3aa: SASAEGNQPQH

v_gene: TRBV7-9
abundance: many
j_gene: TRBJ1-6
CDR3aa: ASSRGTGANSPLH

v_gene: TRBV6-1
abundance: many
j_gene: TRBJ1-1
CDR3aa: ASSEVRTVNTEAF

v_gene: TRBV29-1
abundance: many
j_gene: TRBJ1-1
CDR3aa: SVGRGAGTEAF

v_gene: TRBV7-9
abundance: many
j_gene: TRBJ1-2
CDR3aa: ASSLVQSYGYT

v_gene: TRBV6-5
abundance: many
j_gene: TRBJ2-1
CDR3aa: ASSYSLPAGLNEQF

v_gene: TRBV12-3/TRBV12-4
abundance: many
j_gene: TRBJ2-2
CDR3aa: ASSSVRGSGELF

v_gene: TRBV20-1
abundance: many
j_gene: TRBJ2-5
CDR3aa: SATKGLAGGQETQY

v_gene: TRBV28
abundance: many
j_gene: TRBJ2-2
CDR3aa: ASTPIGQATTGELF

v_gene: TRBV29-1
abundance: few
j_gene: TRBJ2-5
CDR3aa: SVEGVDESMVGTQY

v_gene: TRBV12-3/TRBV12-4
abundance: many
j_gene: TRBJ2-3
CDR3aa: ASSAFGDVSTDTQY

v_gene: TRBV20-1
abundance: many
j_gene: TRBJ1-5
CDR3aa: SASQGTNQPQH

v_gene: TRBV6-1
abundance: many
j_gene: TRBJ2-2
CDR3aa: ASSEFYFNTGELF

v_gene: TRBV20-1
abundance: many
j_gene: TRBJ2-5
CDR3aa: SATELMTGPIGRETQY

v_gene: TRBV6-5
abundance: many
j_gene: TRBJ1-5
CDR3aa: ASRRQGSNQPQH

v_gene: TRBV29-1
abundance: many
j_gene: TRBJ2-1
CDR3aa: SVHGLYNEQF

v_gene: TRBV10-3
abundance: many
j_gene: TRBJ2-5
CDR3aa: AISLTSGKKQETQY

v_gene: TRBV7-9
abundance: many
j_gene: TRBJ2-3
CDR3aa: ASSSRETSTDTQY

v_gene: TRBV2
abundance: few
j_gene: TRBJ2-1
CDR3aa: ASSGSSGNEQF

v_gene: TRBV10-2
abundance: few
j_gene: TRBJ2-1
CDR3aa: ASRWESYNEQF

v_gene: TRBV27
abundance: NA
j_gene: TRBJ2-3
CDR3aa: ASSLGLAGGPIKPAVPAHTQY

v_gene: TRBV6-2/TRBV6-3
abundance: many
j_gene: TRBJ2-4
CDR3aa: ASSFNARDIGLAKNIQY

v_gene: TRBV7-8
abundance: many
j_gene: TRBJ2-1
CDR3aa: ASSSGLAGGNEQF

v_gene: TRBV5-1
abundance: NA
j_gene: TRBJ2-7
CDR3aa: ASSLERDVDEQY

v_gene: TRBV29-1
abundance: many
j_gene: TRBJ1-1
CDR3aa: SAQDRLNTEAF

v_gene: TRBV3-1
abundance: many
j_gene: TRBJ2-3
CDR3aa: ASNGGLHTDTQY

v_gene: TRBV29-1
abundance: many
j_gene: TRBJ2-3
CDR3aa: SVRKDTQY

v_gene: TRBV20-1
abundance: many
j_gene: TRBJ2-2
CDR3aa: SARVSGSNTGELF

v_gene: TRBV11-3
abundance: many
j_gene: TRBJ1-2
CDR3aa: ASSLQPGLYGYT

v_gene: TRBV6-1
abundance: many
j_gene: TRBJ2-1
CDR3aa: ASSVGRSQWGTSQALPYNEQF

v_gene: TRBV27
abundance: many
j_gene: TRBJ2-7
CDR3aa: ASSSLGQVPYEQY

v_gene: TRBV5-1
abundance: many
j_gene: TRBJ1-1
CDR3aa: ASSPGQGGEAF

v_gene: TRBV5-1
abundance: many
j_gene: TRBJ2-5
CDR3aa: ASRERGAAQETQY

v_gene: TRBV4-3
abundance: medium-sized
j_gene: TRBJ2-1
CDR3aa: ASSQEVPGYNEQF

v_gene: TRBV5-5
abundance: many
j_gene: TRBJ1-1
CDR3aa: ASSLGSWANTEAF

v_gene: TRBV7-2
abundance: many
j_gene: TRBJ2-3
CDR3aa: ASSTRPYPGSTDTQY

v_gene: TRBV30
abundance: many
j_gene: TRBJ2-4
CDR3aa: AWSMDRVPKNIQY

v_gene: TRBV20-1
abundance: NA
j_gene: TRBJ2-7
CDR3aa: SASAPNSESSSYEQY

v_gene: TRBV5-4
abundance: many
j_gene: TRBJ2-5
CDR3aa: ASSETSGGMETQY

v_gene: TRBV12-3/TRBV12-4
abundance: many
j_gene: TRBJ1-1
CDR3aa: ASSKEGTEAF

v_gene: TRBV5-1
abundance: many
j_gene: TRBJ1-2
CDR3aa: ASSNHPRDNANYGYT

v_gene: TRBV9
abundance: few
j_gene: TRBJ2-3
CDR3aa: ASSVDYTDTQY

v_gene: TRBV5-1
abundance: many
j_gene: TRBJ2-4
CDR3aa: ASRGTSGGDIQY

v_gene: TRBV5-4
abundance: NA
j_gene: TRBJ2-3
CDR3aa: ASSLRQGSTDTQY

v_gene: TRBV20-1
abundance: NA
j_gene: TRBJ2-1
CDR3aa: SAREAWDNEQF

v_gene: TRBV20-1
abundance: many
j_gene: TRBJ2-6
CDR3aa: SARDGNVWANVLT

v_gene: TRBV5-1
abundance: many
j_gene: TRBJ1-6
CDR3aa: ASSLTGRNSPLH

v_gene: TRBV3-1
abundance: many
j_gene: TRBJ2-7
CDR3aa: ASSQRLYSRISGSYEQY